Presented here are 3 T cell receptor beta chains from one specimen sequenced in a study of follicular helper T cells after annual influenza vaccination. Using immunoSEQ multiplex PCR, the repertoire was profiled, and TCRdb retains in-frame clones only, with some absent. Of 6,500 to 7,000 clones listed, roughly 78% were seen once; the top ten hold roughly 1.3%. Time point of the sample: 2015-2016 season, 7 days after influenza vaccination. The sequencing used CXCR5- memory CD4+ T cells sorted from blood, collected 7 days after influenza vaccination. These receptors were collected from an adult who received the influenza vaccine.

The chain links TRBV2 to TRBJ1-3; D is undetermined. CDR1 is SNHLY and CDR2 is FYNNEI in the germline V gene. The CDR3 is 13 residues long. Trimming pared 4 bases from V and 4 bases from J, leaving 8 bases between. The CDR3 reads CASSVDGGNTIYF. DNA for the CDR3: TGTGCCAGCAGTGTCGACGGAGGAAACACCATATATTTT.

This chain connects TRBV18 to TRBJ1-1; possible D gene TRBD1, 5 bases. Germline values: CDR1 KGHSH, CDR2 LQKENI. Trimming took 1 base from V and 1 from J, leaving 10 bases between them. The CDR3 spans 15 residues. The CDR3 nucleotides read TGTGCCAGCTCACCACGGGGGGTACAGAACACTGAAGCTTTCTTT. Translating it yields CASSPRGVQNTEAFF.

This clone was counted a few times. The gene calls are TRBV28 and TRBJ2-7, with 10 nucleotides matching TRBD1. The ends lost 6 bases at V and 5 bases at J; junction bases unmatched: 4. The CDR3 extends over 13 amino acids. The germline CDR1 and CDR2 sequences are MDHEN and SYDVKM. In DNA form, the CDR3 reads TGTGCCAGCAGCCTAGACAGGGGGCACGAGCAGTACTTC. Protein sequence: CASSLDRGHEQYF. Drawing the rest from reference TRBV28 and TRBJ2-7, the complete variable domain is DVKVTQSSRYLVKRTGEKVFLECVQDMDHENMFWYRQDPGLGLRLIYFSYDVKMKEKGDIPEGYSVSREKKERFSLILESASTNQTSMYLCASSLDRGHEQYFGPGTRLTVT.